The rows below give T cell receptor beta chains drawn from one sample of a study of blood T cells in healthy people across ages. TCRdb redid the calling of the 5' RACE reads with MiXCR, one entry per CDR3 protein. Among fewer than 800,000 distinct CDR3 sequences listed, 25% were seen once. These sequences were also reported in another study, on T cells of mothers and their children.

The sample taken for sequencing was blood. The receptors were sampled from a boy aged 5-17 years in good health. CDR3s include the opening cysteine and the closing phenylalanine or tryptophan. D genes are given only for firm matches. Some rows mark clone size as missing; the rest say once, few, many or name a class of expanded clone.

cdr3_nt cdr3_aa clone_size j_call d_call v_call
TGTGCCAGCAGTTACTCAGGCGGGGGCCTTCTGGAGACCCAGTACTTC CASSYSGGGLLETQYF . TRBJ2-5 . TRBV6-5
TGTGCCAGCAGCTTAGTACGACGCCCCCTAACTTATGGCTACACCTTC CASSLVRRPLTYGYTF . TRBJ1-2 . TRBV7-6
TGTGCCAGTAGTCACCTGGACAGATACAATGAGCAGTTCTTC CASSHLDRYNEQFF once TRBJ2-1 . TRBV19
TGTGCCAGCAGCTTATACGACAGGGGAGGCATTCAGTACTTC CASSLYDRGGIQYF . TRBJ2-4 TRBD1 TRBV7-3
TGTGCCAGCAGCTCCGGGACTTCTAACACAGATACGCAGTATTTT CASSSGTSNTDTQYF . TRBJ2-3 . TRBV7-8
TGCAGTGCACCCTCAGACAGAGGAATTGAAAAACTGTTTTTT CSAPSDRGIEKLFF once TRBJ1-4 . TRBV20-1
TGCAGTGCTAGAGATGATGGACTGGGCCTAGCCAAAAACATTCAGTACTTC CSARDDGLGLAKNIQYF few TRBJ2-4 . TRBV20-1
TGTGCCAGTAGTATCACCGGGACTAGCGGCAATGAGCAGTTCTTC CASSITGTSGNEQFF . TRBJ2-1 TRBD2 TRBV19
TGCGCCAGCAGTGAAAACAGTGTGAGGTACGGGTACAATGAGCAGTTCTTC CASSENSVRYGYNEQFF . TRBJ2-1 . TRBV10-2
TGCAGTGCCTCCGGGACTAGAGAGGAGCAGTTCTTC CSASGTREEQFF . TRBJ2-1 TRBD2 TRBV20-1
TGCGCCAGCAGCCTCCAACTTCAGCCTCACTCTGCTTATGGCTACACCTTC CASSLQLQPHSAYGYTF few TRBJ1-2 . TRBV4-1
TGTGCCAGCAGTTTACTTAAGGGGGAGGAGCAGTTCTTC CASSLLKGEEQFF . TRBJ2-1 . TRBV12-3/TRBV12-4
TGTGCCAGCAGACTCGGACGGCTCTACGAGCAGTACTTC CASRLGRLYEQYF . TRBJ2-7 . TRBV2
TGTGCCAGCAGCCTCGGGGGGCAGGGTTACTACAATGAGCAGTTCTTC CASSLGGQGYYNEQFF . TRBJ2-1 . TRBV7-6
TGTGCCAGCAGCTTAACTCCCGATAAAACTAGCGGGTCTGGGAACATTCAGTACTTC CASSLTPDKTSGSGNIQYF . TRBJ2-4 TRBD2 TRBV7-9
TGTGCCAGCAGTTTTTATAGCTATGGCTACACCTTC CASSFYSYGYTF few TRBJ1-2 . TRBV12-3/TRBV12-4
TGTGCCAGCAGCCAATACCTTCCAGCGGTCTCCTACAATGAGCAGTTCTTC CASSQYLPAVSYNEQFF . TRBJ2-1 . TRBV3-1
TGCGCCAGCAGCCAAGTGGGACTAGCGGGAGACGGGGAGCTGTTTTTT CASSQVGLAGDGELFF . TRBJ2-2 TRBD2 TRBV4-1
TGTGCCAGCAGCTTTAAGATTGGGACTGAAGCTTTCTTT CASSFKIGTEAFF . TRBJ1-1 . TRBV7-2
TGTGCCAGCAGAGGGACAGAAAGGCCAGTGCAGTATTTT CASRGTERPVQYF . TRBJ2-3 TRBD1 TRBV6-6
TGCAGCGTTGAAGATTTACTAGCGGCAAGAGATACGCAGTATTTT CSVEDLLAARDTQYF . TRBJ2-3 TRBD2 TRBV29-1
TGTGCCAGCACACAGGGGGCGGTTGAGCAGTTCTTC CASTQGAVEQFF . TRBJ2-1 TRBD1 TRBV7-2
TGTGCCAGCAGTGGGACAGGGAATTCACCCCTCCACTTT CASSGTGNSPLHF . TRBJ1-6 TRBD1 TRBV6-1
TGTGCCAGCAGCTCTGGGAGGATATCTGTCAAAAACATTCAGTACTTC CASSSGRISVKNIQYF . TRBJ2-4 . TRBV7-8
TGTGCCAGCAGCTCTCGTTTGAACATTCAGTACTTC CASSSRLNIQYF once TRBJ2-4 . TRBV7-8